A selection of T cell receptor beta chains follows, all from one sample in a study of OX40 agonist ivuxolimab in advanced cancers. Profiled with immunoSEQ multiplex PCR; TCRdb holds only in-frame clones, not every one. The sample holds tens of thousands of clones; 88% are singletons and the top ten take more than 0.75%. Material: CD4+ or CD8+ T cells sorted from blood, obtained in a trial of the OX40 agonist ivuxolimab. The receptors stem from an adult with an advanced solid tumor such as melanoma, head and neck, liver or kidney cancer. CDR3s include the opening cysteine and the closing phenylalanine or tryptophan. The D gene is left open where the match is weak. The size entry is marked missing in some rows and otherwise reads once, few, many or a size class.

d_call	clone_size	j_call	v_call	cdr3_aa	cdr3_nt
NA	NA	TRBJ1-2	TRBV10-2	CASSQSGRRYGYTF	TGCGCCAGCAGCCAGTCGGGGCGCCGCTATGGCTACACCTTC
NA	NA	TRBJ2-1	TRBV28	CASRGTWVLREQFF	TGTGCCAGCAGGGGGACCTGGGTCTTACGTGAGCAGTTCTTC
NA	NA	TRBJ2-3	TRBV9	CASSASGRGGDTQYF	TGTGCCAGCAGCGCCTCGGGACGTGGGGGAGATACGCAGTATTTT
NA	NA	TRBJ2-2	TRBV11-2	CASRSTGATGELFF	TGTGCCAGCAGGTCTACCGGGGCCACCGGGGAGCTGTTTTTT
NA	NA	TRBJ2-1	TRBV2	CASSVLNEQFF	TGTGCCAGCAGTGTATTGAATGAGCAGTTCTTC
NA	NA	TRBJ1-1	TRBV9	CASSTRDRPDTEAFF	TGTGCCAGCAGCACCCGGGACCGGCCGGACACTGAAGCTTTCTTT
TRBD2	NA	TRBJ2-1	TRBV6-5	CASSPSGRDNEQFF	TGTGCCAGCAGCCCTAGCGGGAGAGACAATGAGCAGTTCTTC
NA	once	TRBJ1-5	TRBV18	CASSPGQGENQPQHF	TGTGCCAGCTCACCTGGGCAGGGTGAGAATCAGCCCCAGCATTTT
TRBD1	once	TRBJ2-7	TRBV18	CASSSLGQDEQYF	TGTGCCAGCTCTTCACTCGGACAGGACGAGCAGTACTTC
TRBD1	NA	TRBJ1-1	TRBV29-1	CSVQGAMNTEAFF	TGCAGCGTTCAGGGGGCAATGAACACTGAAGCTTTCTTT
TRBD1	NA	TRBJ1-2	TRBV7-2	CASSLGGGQGAINGYTF	TGTGCCAGCAGCTTAGGAGGGGGACAGGGGGCAATAAATGGCTACACCTTC
NA	NA	TRBJ2-1	TRBV15	CATSTDRTLGLMSGRNEQFF	TGTGCCACCAGTACGGACAGAACCCTGGGCCTAATGTCGGGAAGGAATGAGCAGTTCTTC
NA	NA	TRBJ2-2	TRBV28	CASYRLNTGELFF	TGTGCCAGTTACAGGCTAAACACCGGGGAGCTGTTTTTT
TRBD2	few	TRBJ2-5	TRBV11-1	CASSQLAGASGETQYF	TGTGCCAGCAGCCAACTAGCGGGAGCCTCCGGGGAGACCCAGTACTTC
NA	few	TRBJ1-3	TRBV18	CASSPGSGNTIYF	TGTGCCAGCTCACCGGGGTCTGGAAACACCATATATTTT
TRBD1	NA	TRBJ2-1	TRBV6-5	CASSWMDRGDNEQFF	TGTGCCAGCAGTTGGATGGACAGGGGAGACAATGAGCAGTTCTTC
NA	few	TRBJ1-1	TRBV5-1	CASRSGVWDTEAFF	TGCGCCAGCAGATCAGGTGTTTGGGACACTGAAGCTTTCTTT
NA	few	TRBJ2-7	TRBV27	CASSLLGRNYEQYF	TGTGCCAGCAGTTTATTGGGACGGAACTACGAGCAGTACTTC
NA	NA	TRBJ2-6	TRBV19	CASSTSGAPGANVLTF	TGTGCCAGTAGTACTTCGGGGGCACCTGGGGCCAACGTCCTGACTTTC
NA	NA	TRBJ1-5	TRBV19	CASRISGSPTQPQHF	TGTGCCAGTAGGATCTCCGGGAGCCCTACCCAGCCCCAGCATTTT
NA	NA	TRBJ1-5	TRBV5-1	CASSLGGQGSSPQHF	TGCGCCAGCAGCTTGGGTGGGCAGGGGTCTTCGCCCCAGCATTTT
NA	NA	TRBJ1-1	TRBV11-1	CASRAGHLNTEAFF	TGTGCCAGCAGGGCCGGACACCTCAACACTGAAGCTTTCTTT
TRBD1	NA	TRBJ2-7	TRBV6-5	CASSYRDRGSYEQYF	TGTGCCAGCAGTTACAGGGACAGGGGCTCCTACGAGCAGTACTTC
NA	NA	TRBJ1-3	TRBV6-6	CASRTGDSGNTIYF	TGTGCCAGCAGGACAGGAGACTCTGGAAACACCATATATTTT
NA	NA	TRBJ1-2	TRBV2	CASSGILNYGYTF	TGTGCCAGCAGTGGGATCCTTAACTATGGCTACACCTTC
TRBD1	NA	TRBJ1-4	TRBV4-1	CASSTTGTAHEKLFF	TGCGCCAGCAGCACGACTGGGACAGCCCATGAAAAACTGTTTTTT
NA	once	TRBJ2-7	TRBV20-1	CSARDPDEQYF	TGCAGTGCTAGAGATCCCGACGAGCAGTACTTC
TRBD1	NA	TRBJ2-4	TRBV7-2	CASSLFGQVAKNIQYF	TGTGCCAGCAGCTTATTCGGACAGGTAGCCAAAAACATTCAGTACTTC
TRBD1	NA	TRBJ2-2	TRBV5-1	CASSLGQGSTGELFF	TGCGCCAGCAGCTTGGGACAGGGTAGCACCGGGGAGCTGTTTTTT
NA	NA	TRBJ1-4	TRBV9	CASSVDDSPWGKLFF	TGTGCCAGCAGCGTAGACGACAGCCCCTGGGGAAAACTGTTTTTT
TRBD1	NA	TRBJ2-7	TRBV5-5	CASSQGTAAFYEQYF	TGTGCCAGCAGCCAAGGGACAGCGGCCTTCTACGAGCAGTACTTC
TRBD1	NA	TRBJ1-1	TRBV30	CAWIPQGRWIPMNTEAFF	TGTGCCTGGATCCCACAGGGGAGGTGGATACCAATGAACACTGAAGCTTTCTTT
NA	NA	TRBJ2-2	TRBV6-5	CASRRGGATGELFF	TGTGCCAGCAGACGTGGGGGGGCCACCGGGGAGCTGTTTTTT
TRBD1	NA	TRBJ1-6	TRBV7-8	CASSSATGGRSLHF	TGTGCCAGCAGCTCGGCAACAGGGGGCCGGTCCCTCCACTTT
NA	NA	TRBJ1-5	TRBV7-9	CASSLGGLGNQPQHF	TGTGCCAGCAGCTTGGGGGGACTAGGCAATCAGCCCCAGCATTTT
TRBD1	NA	TRBJ1-5	TRBV10-2	CASSEFLQGAFQPQHF	TGCGCCAGCAGTGAGTTCTTGCAGGGGGCTTTTCAGCCCCAGCATTTT
TRBD2	NA	TRBJ2-2	TRBV4-1	CASSQETAGVLAGELFF	TGCGCCAGCAGCCAAGAAACGGCGGGAGTGTTGGCCGGGGAGCTGTTTTTT
TRBD1	NA	TRBJ2-7	TRBV4-3	CASSQGQGAGEQYF	TGCGCCAGCAGCCAAGGACAGGGGGCTGGGGAGCAGTACTTC
NA	NA	TRBJ2-5	TRBV5-5	CASSLGLGSQETQYF	TGTGCCAGCAGCTTGGGGCTAGGGTCCCAAGAGACCCAGTACTTC
TRBD2	NA	TRBJ2-5	TRBV18	CASSTRTSMGETQYF	TGTGCCAGCTCAACTAGGACTAGCATGGGAGAGACCCAGTACTTC
TRBD1	NA	TRBJ2-3	TRBV6-6	CASSRQGITDTQYF	TGTGCCAGCAGCCGACAGGGTATCACAGATACGCAGTATTTT
NA	NA	TRBJ1-5	TRBV28	CASSLVGGQPQHF	TGTGCCAGCAGTTTGGTGGGGGGGCAGCCCCAGCATTTT
NA	NA	TRBJ2-5	TRBV27	CASSPPGSVKTQYF	TGTGCCAGCAGTCCCCCGGGTAGCGTGAAGACCCAGTACTTC
TRBD2	NA	TRBJ2-1	TRBV7-3	CASRPTLAGGGGEQFF	TGTGCCAGCAGACCCACTTTAGCGGGAGGGGGTGGTGAGCAGTTCTTC
NA	NA	TRBJ1-5	TRBV7-2	CASSPREGNQPQHF	TGTGCCAGCAGCCCCCGAGAGGGAAATCAGCCCCAGCATTTT
TRBD1	medium-sized	TRBJ1-5	TRBV4-1	CASSQGQGARNQPQHF	TGCGCCAGCAGCCAAGGCCAGGGGGCACGGAATCAGCCCCAGCATTTT
NA	NA	TRBJ2-2	TRBV7-3	CASSLRRQRNTGELFF	TGTGCCAGCAGCTTAAGGCGGCAGAGGAACACCGGGGAGCTGTTTTTT
NA	NA	TRBJ1-3	TRBV7-2	CASSLLGQSSGNTIYF	TGTGCCAGCAGCTTATTAGGACAGTCCTCTGGAAACACCATATATTTT
NA	few	TRBJ2-3	TRBV11-2	CASSLSGYTDTQYF	TGTGCCAGCAGCTTATCGGGCTACACAGATACGCAGTATTTT
NA	NA	TRBJ2-2	TRBV28	CASSLLGDTGELFF	TGTGCCAGCAGTTTATTGGGAGACACCGGGGAGCTGTTTTTT
NA	NA	TRBJ2-3	TRBV5-6	CASSLRPGTNTDTQYF	TGTGCCAGCAGCTTGAGACCGGGGACGAACACAGATACGCAGTATTTT